This entry features one T cell receptor beta chain sequence. What it recognizes is unknown. Each 10 ml fresh peripheral blood draw supplied the PBMCs. The data originate from a study of T cells in Graves' hyperthyroidism and ophthalmopathy. Study-wide results and limits: Expanded thyroid clonotypes (above 0.001) were mostly also found in blood.

TCR beta CDR3 regions were amplified from RNA transcripts. The HTBI set primed first-round TCR CDR3 RT-PCR. TCRdb independently ran MiXCR on the multiplex PCR reads; one entry per CDR3 protein. The table includes hundreds of thousands of distinct CDR3 sequences, 15% to 18% detected once. The CDR3 is made up of 11 amino acids. V lost 6 bases to trimming and J lost 4 bases, with 6 bases between them. Germline CDR1 SQVTM, CDR2 ANQGSEA. This clonotype originated in a woman between 18 and 29 years old with Graves' hyperthyroidism. The sample consisted of blood. The chain joins TRBV29-1 to TRBJ1-4, with D uncertain. The CDR3 bases are TGCAGCGTCCCAATTAATGAAAAACTGTTTTTT. Encoded protein: CSVPINEKLFF.